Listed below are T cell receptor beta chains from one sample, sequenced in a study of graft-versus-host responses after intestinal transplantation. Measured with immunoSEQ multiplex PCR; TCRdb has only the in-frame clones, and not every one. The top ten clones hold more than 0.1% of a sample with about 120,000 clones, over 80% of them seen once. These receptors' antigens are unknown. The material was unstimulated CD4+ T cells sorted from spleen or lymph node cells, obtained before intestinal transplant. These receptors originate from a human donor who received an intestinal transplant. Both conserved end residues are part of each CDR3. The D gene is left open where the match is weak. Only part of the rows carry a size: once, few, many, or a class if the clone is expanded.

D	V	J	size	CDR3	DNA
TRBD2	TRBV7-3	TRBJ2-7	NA	CASSLKGTSGAYEQYF	TGTGCCAGCAGCTTAAAGGGGACTAGCGGTGCCTACGAGCAGTACTTC
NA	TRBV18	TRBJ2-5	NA	CASSPGFQETQYF	TGTGCCAGCTCACCAGGTTTTCAAGAGACCCAGTACTTC
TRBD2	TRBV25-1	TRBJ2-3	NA	CASSARSGRASDTQYF	TGTGCCAGCAGTGCCCGTAGCGGGAGGGCGTCAGATACGCAGTATTTT
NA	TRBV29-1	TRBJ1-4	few	CSVVLRGRDEKLFF	TGCAGCGTCGTCCTAAGGGGCCGGGATGAAAAACTGTTTTTT
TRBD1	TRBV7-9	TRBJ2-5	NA	CASNLDRGETQYF	TGTGCCAGCAACTTAGACAGGGGAGAGACCCAGTACTTC
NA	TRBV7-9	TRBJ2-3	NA	CASSLGIASTDTQYF	TGTGCCAGCAGCTTAGGCATAGCCAGCACAGATACGCAGTATTTT
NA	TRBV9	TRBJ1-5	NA	CASSVGGQLNQPQHF	TGTGCCAGCAGCGTAGGGGGTCAGCTCAATCAGCCCCAGCATTTT
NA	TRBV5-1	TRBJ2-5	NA	CASSTFGGQETQYF	TGCGCCAGCTCCACCTTTGGCGGACAAGAGACCCAGTACTTC
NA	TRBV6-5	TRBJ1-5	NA	CASSYTAFNQPQHF	TGTGCCAGCAGTTACACAGCCTTCAATCAGCCCCAGCATTTT
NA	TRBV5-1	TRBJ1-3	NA	CASRGNRASGNTIYF	TGCGCCAGCAGAGGTAACAGGGCGTCAGGAAACACCATATATTTT
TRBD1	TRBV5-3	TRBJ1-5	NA	CARSPGQSTRWVNQPQHF	TGTGCCAGAAGCCCGGGACAGTCTACCCGCTGGGTTAATCAGCCCCAGCATTTT
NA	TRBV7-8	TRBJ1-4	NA	CASSSVAEQNEKLFF	TGTGCCAGCAGCTCGGTTGCCGAGCAAAATGAAAAACTGTTTTTT
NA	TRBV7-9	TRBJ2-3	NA	CASSPPPGSTDTQYF	TGTGCCAGCAGCCCCCCTCCCGGAAGCACAGATACGCAGTATTTT
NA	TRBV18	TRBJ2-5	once	CASSPTGTQETQYF	TGTGCCAGCTCACCCACAGGGACCCAAGAGACCCAGTACTTC
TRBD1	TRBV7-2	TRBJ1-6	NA	CASSLGTGYSSPLHF	TGTGCCAGCAGCTTGGGGACAGGGTATAGCTCACCCCTCCACTTT
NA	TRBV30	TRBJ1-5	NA	CAWGQGDQPQHF	TGTGCCTGGGGGCAGGGCGATCAGCCCCAGCATTTT
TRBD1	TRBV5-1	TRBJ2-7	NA	CASSPGQSGEQYF	TGCGCCAGCAGCCCGGGACAGTCCGGCGAGCAGTACTTC
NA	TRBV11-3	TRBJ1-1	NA	CASSLIRGTEAFF	TGTGCCAGCAGCTTAATCAGGGGCACTGAAGCTTTCTTT
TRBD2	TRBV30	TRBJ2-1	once	CAWAISGTYNEQFF	TGTGCCTGGGCAATCAGCGGGACCTACAATGAGCAGTTCTTC
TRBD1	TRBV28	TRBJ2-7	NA	CASSLALRTGPYEQYF	TGTGCCAGCAGTTTAGCCCTCCGGACAGGGCCCTACGAGCAGTACTTC
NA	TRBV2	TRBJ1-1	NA	CASSDWRDTEAFF	TGTGCCAGCAGTGATTGGCGAGACACTGAAGCTTTCTTT
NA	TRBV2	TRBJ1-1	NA	CASSFRRGQEAFF	TGTGCCAGCAGTTTCCGCCGGGGCCAGGAAGCTTTCTTT
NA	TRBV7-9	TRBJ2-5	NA	CASSTPGRRETQYF	TGTGCCAGCAGCACGCCGGGACGACGGGAGACCCAGTACTTC
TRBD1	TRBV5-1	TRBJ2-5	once	CASSPTNRQGGETQYF	TGCGCCAGCAGCCCCACTAATCGACAGGGCGGAGAGACCCAGTACTTC
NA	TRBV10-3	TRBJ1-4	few	CAISESGGEKLFF	TGTGCCATCAGTGAGTCCGGTGGTGAAAAACTGTTTTTT
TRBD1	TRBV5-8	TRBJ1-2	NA	CASSSGTGGRRTFGYTF	TGTGCCAGCAGCTCCGGGACAGGGGGTCGTAGAACTTTTGGCTACACCTTC
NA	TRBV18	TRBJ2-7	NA	CASSQTDSYEQYF	TGTGCCAGCTCCCAAACGGACAGCTACGAGCAGTACTTC
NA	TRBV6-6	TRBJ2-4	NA	CASSYGVDGAKNIQYF	TGTGCCAGCAGTTACGGGGTAGACGGGGCCAAAAACATTCAGTACTTC
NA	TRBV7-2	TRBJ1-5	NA	CASSLAGTSNQPQHF	TGTGCCAGCAGCTTAGCTGGGACTAGCAATCAGCCCCAGCATTTT
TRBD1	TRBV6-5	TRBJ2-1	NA	CASIPQGARGEQFF	TGTGCCAGCATCCCACAGGGGGCGCGCGGTGAGCAGTTCTTC
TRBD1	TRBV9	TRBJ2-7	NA	CASSVAGTEPYEQYF	TGTGCCAGCAGCGTAGCGGGGACAGAGCCCTACGAGCAGTACTTC
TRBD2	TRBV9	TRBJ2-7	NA	CASSVDTSGSSEQYF	TGTGCCAGCAGCGTAGATACTAGCGGGAGTAGCGAGCAGTACTTC
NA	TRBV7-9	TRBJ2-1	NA	CASSFGGSSYNEQFF	TGTGCCAGCAGCTTTGGGGGCAGCTCCTACAATGAGCAGTTCTTC
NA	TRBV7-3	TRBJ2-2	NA	CASSLEQTNTGELFF	TGTGCCAGCAGCTTGGAACAGACGAACACCGGGGAGCTGTTTTTT
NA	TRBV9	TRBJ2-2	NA	CASSVNSRTGELFF	TGTGCCAGCAGCGTTAACTCGAGAACCGGGGAGCTGTTTTTT
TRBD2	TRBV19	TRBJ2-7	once	CASSKTSGGYEQYF	TGTGCCAGTAGTAAAACTAGCGGCGGCTACGAGCAGTACTTC
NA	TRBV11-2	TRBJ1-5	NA	CASSLNGLNQPQHF	TGTGCCAGCAGCTTAAACGGCTTAAATCAGCCCCAGCATTTT
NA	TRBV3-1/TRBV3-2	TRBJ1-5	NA	CASSPPQHF	TGTGCCAGCAGCCCTCCCCAGCATTTT
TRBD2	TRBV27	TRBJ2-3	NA	CASSRFSGTSAEVDTQYF	TGTGCCAGCAGTAGGTTCTCCGGGACTAGCGCTGAGGTAGATACGCAGTATTTT
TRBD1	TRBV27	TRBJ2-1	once	CASRTRTGSSYNEQFF	TGTGCCAGCAGAACTCGGACAGGGAGCTCCTACAATGAGCAGTTCTTC
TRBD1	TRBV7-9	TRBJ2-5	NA	CASSFDRGETQYF	TGTGCCAGCAGCTTCGACAGGGGAGAGACCCAGTACTTC
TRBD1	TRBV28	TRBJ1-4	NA	CASSIRTGGVEKLFF	TGTGCCAGCAGTATACGGACAGGGGGCGTTGAAAAACTGTTTTTT
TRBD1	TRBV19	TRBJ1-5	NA	CASSTHRGPGNQPQHF	TGTGCCAGTAGTACCCACAGGGGGCCAGGCAATCAGCCCCAGCATTTT
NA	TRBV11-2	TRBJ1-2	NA	CASSILKQKNSNYGYTF	TGTGCCAGCAGCATCTTAAAGCAGAAAAACTCTAACTATGGCTACACCTTC
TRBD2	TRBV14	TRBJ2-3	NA	CASSLRPSGRTDTQYF	TGTGCCAGCAGCCTTAGGCCTAGCGGACGCACAGATACGCAGTATTTT
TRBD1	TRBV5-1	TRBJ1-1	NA	CANRDRGESEAFF	TGCGCCAACAGAGACAGGGGAGAATCTGAAGCTTTCTTT
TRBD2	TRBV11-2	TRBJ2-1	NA	CASSSLGGSSYNEQFF	TGTGCCAGCAGTTCCCTCGGGGGGAGCTCCTACAATGAGCAGTTCTTC
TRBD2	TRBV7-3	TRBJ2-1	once	CASRDLPGTSGYNEQFF	TGTGCCAGCAGGGATCTCCCAGGGACTAGCGGCTACAATGAGCAGTTCTTC
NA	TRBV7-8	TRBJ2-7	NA	CASRRTDLGEQYF	TGTGCCAGCCGGAGGACCGACCTGGGGGAGCAGTACTTC
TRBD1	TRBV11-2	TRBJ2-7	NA	CASSLGDRGLNSYEQYF	TGTGCCAGCAGCTTAGGGGACAGGGGGCTCAACTCCTACGAGCAGTACTTC